What follows are 17 T cell receptor beta chains derived from one specimen sequenced in a study of early T cells in non-severe SARS-CoV-2 infection. TCRdb itself ran the 5' RACE reads through MiXCR, one entry per CDR3 protein. This sample yields 60,000 or so distinct CDR3 sequences, of which 10% to 15% are seen a single time; approximately 10% belongs to the top ten. The sequenced sample consisted of whole blood. The receptors originated from an adult who was a healthcare worker with PCR-confirmed SARS-CoV-2 infection or an uninfected control (not recorded which).

This clonotype has ten or more counts. As DNA, the CDR3 is TGTGCCAGCAGCTTGCCGGGACAGTTGAACACTGAAGCTTTCTTT. Its translation: CASSLPGQLNTEAFF. The chain joins TRBV5-4 to TRBJ1-1; the match to TRBD1 covers 7 bases. The germline V gene has CDR1 SGHNT and CDR2 YYREEE (reference sequence). The CDR3 runs to 15 residues. With 1 base clipped from V and 0 bases from J, the junction kept 3 bases outside the gene matches.

This clonotype was recorded many times. This sequence joins TRBV24-1 and TRBJ2-3; TRBD2 matches at 7 bases. Germline loops: CDR1 KGHDR, CDR2 SFDVKD. The CDR3 runs 17 residues. The junction had 17 bases not matched to a gene; V was cut back by 6 bases and J by 6 bases. CDR3 in amino acids: CATSPPLSGRESDTQYF. In DNA, the CDR3 is TGTGCCACCAGTCCTCCCCTGAGTGGGCGGGAGTCGGATACGCAGTATTTT.

This clonotype has only a few counts. The gene calls are TRBV4-2 and TRBJ1-4; D gene ambiguous. Germline CDR1 and CDR2: LGHNA and YNFKEQ. The CDR3 contains 16 residues. V was cut by 4 bases and J by 3 bases, with 15 bases left in between. In DNA form, the CDR3 reads TGTGCCAGCAGCCCCGACATCGGCTGGTCTAATGAAAAACTGTTTTTT. It encodes CASSPDIGWSNEKLFF.

The rearrangement uses TRBV11-2 and TRBJ2-2; possibly TRBD1 or TRBD2 for D (5 bases each). From germline, CDR1 is SGHAT and CDR2 FQNNGV. CDR3 length: 14 residues. Between the trimmed V and J ends, which lost 5 bases and 4 bases, there was a span of 11 bases. In DNA form, the CDR3 reads TGTGCCAGCAGCCGGGGCTACGGCACCGGGGAGCTGTTTTTT. Its protein is CASSRGYGTGELFF.

This chain links TRBV4-2 with TRBJ1-3; D is undetermined. The V end lost 9 bases, the J end lost 0 bases, and 15 bases lay between the germline ends. CDR1 is LGHNA, CDR2 YNFKEQ, per germline. This CDR3 spans 15 amino acids. The CDR3 region is CASEREADSGNTIYF. CDR3 sequence (DNA): TGTGCCAGTGAGAGGGAGGCAGACTCTGGAAACACCATATATTTT.

The chain uses TRBV11-1 and TRBJ2-3; tentative D call: TRBD2 (5 bases). Trimming removed 0 bases from V and 3 bases from J, with 10 bases in between. Germline loops: CDR1 SGHAT, CDR2 FQDESV (reference sequence). CDR3 size: 15 residues. The CDR3 DNA sequence: TGTGCCAGCAGCTTAGCCAGCGGTCCGACAGATACGCAGTATTTT. Its protein is CASSLASGPTDTQYF.

The chain joins TRBV5-1 to TRBJ1-2, with TRBD1 matching 10 bases. The CDR3 is made up of 14 amino acids. J gave up 8 bases and V 4 bases, and 8 bases lay outside the gene matches. Germline CDR1 and CDR2: SGHRS and YFSETQ. CDR3 loop: CASSRDRGTGGYTF. The CDR3 DNA reads TGCGCCAGCAGCCGGGACAGGGGCACGGGAGGCTACACCTTC.

The rearrangement links TRBV6-5 to TRBJ1-1; D is ambiguous. Trimming took off 7 bases at V and 1 base at J, with 22 bases between the two ends. There are 17 residues in the CDR3. Per germline, CDR1 MNHEY and CDR2 SVGAGI. The CDR3 loop reads CASKARPAVTRNTEAFF. In nucleotides, the CDR3 is TGTGCCAGCAAGGCCCGCCCCGCGGTCACGAGGAACACTGAAGCTTTCTTT.

This sequence joins TRBV11-2 and TRBJ1-6; D is unclear. V shed 4 bases and J shed 6 bases, with 10 bases lying between them. This CDR3 has 14 amino acids. Per germline, CDR1 SGHAT and CDR2 FQNNGV. CDR3: CASSWTGGNSPLHF. DNA for the CDR3: TGTGCCAGCAGCTGGACGGGAGGTAATTCACCCCTCCACTTT. Full variable domain (missing parts from reference TRBV11-2 and TRBJ1-6): EAGVAQSPRYKIIEKRQSVAFWCNPISGHATLYWYQQILGQGPKLLIQFQNNGVVDDSQLPKDRFSAERLKGVDSTLKIQPAKLEDSAVYLCASSWTGGNSPLHFGNGTRLTVT.

The chain couples TRBV10-3 to TRBJ2-7; D call uncertain. The CDR3 covers 13 residues. V was pared by 4 bases and J by 5 bases, with 12 bases between. Germline CDR1 is ENHRY and CDR2 is SYGVKD. DNA of the CDR3: TGTGCCATCAGTGTCGACCCGTCCGACGAGCAGTACTTC. Translating gives CAISVDPSDEQYF.

The CDR3 region has the DNA TGTGCCAGCAGCTTGCCCCCTAGCGGGAGCACAGATACGCAGTATTTT. Protein: CASSLPPSGSTDTQYF. V and J are TRBV7-9 and TRBJ2-3; 8 positions agree with TRBD2. The ends lost 3 bases at V and 0 bases at J; junction bases unmatched: 5. The CDR3 consists of 16 residues. In germline, CDR1 is SEHNR, CDR2 FQNEAQ (reference sequence).

The J gene is TRBJ2-1, the V gene TRBV13; D tentatively fits TRBD1 or TRBD2 (6 bases each). Trimming stripped 0 bases from V and 3 bases from J, with 12 bases between. This CDR3 contains 16 residues. CDR1 is PRHDT, CDR2 FYEKMQ, per germline (reference sequence). CDR3: CASSLGRGGNYNEQFF. The DNA for the CDR3 is TGTGCCAGCAGCTTAGGCAGGGGCGGGAACTACAATGAGCAGTTCTTC.

To note about this clonotype: A read error may explain this, as a much larger clone is one base away. V gene TRBV19 combines with J gene TRBJ1-5; 10 positions agree with TRBD1. CDR3 size: 17 residues. Germline assignment: CDR1 LNHDA and CDR2 SQIVND (reference sequence). Trimming took 4 bases from V and 5 from J; bases not matched to a gene: 11. The CDR3 spells CASSTIRGQGRHQPQHF. The CDR3 DNA sequence: TGTGCCAGTAGTACTATTCGGGGACAGGGGAGGCATCAGCCCCAGCATTTT.

The chain is built from TRBV24-1 and TRBJ2-1; D is uncertain. V gave up 5 bases and J gave up 6 bases, with 4 bases separating them. Germline CDR1 and CDR2: KGHDR and SFDVKD. This CDR3 contains 11 residues. CDR3 protein: CATSASNEQFF. CDR3 bases: TGTGCCACCAGTGCGAGCAATGAGCAGTTCTTC.

This clonotype was seen at least ten times. The genes are TRBV29-1 and TRBJ1-3; D ambiguous. CDR1 is SQVTM, CDR2 ANQGSEA, per germline. V was cut by 3 bases and J by 2 bases, with 5 bases left in between. The CDR3 runs 12 residues. The CDR3 DNA sequence: TGCAGCGTTGATACTCCTGGAAACACCATATATTTT. Protein product: CSVDTPGNTIYF. Complete variable domain (other parts from reference TRBV29-1 and TRBJ1-3): SAVISQKPSRDICQRGTSLTIQCQVDSQVTMMFWYRQQPGQSLTLIATANQGSEATYESGFVIDKFPISRPNLTFSTLTVSNMSPEDSSIYLCSVDTPGNTIYFGEGSWLTVV.

This chain uses TRBV12-3 or TRBV12-4 with TRBJ1-5; D is ambiguous. The CDR3 covers 13 residues. The ends were cut back, 1 base at V and 7 bases at J, with 8 bases in the middle. The CDR3 spells CASSLGAGQPQHF. The CDR3 nucleotides read TGTGCCAGCAGTTTAGGTGCGGGGCAGCCCCAGCATTTT.

There are a few counts of this clonotype. The chain carries TRBV28 and TRBJ1-2; D may be TRBD1 (6 bases). Germline loops: CDR1 MDHEN, CDR2 SYDVKM. The V gene lost 3 bases and the J gene lost 8 bases, with 13 bases spanning the gap. This CDR3 contains 13 residues. Here the CDR3 DNA reads TGTGCCAGCAGTTTCTGGGGGGCGCTGGGCTACACCTTC. It specifies CASSFWGALGYTF.